This TCR beta chain was found in a study of blood T cell repertoires in COVID-19. Using immunoSEQ multiplex PCR, the repertoire was profiled, and TCRdb retains in-frame clones only, with some absent. The sample shows roughly 41,000 clones, about four fifths of them seen only once. Germline loops: CDR1 SGHVS, CDR2 FQNEAQ. The CDR3 is 13 amino acids. V was clipped by 6 bases and J by 3 bases, with 11 bases between them. This TCR came from a woman older than 75 with acute or convalescent COVID-19. The sample comprised peripheral blood. V usage is TRBV7-8 and J usage is TRBJ2-5; tentatively, D is TRBD1 (6 bases). The CDR3 sequence is CASSFGTKETQYF. DNA for the CDR3: TGTGCCAGCAGTTTCGGGACAAAAGAGACCCAGTACTTC.